One and the same sample provided the 2 T cell receptor beta chains below, sequenced in a study of cytomegalovirus exposure and HLA in healthy donors. In the PCR, 60 Vbeta and 13 Jbeta primers were used. This table comes from immunoSEQ multiplex PCR, and its TCRdb copy is limited to in-frame clones, with some not included. The repertoire holds 110,000 to 150,000 clones, with about 75% as singletons. The source material was PBMCs. Receptors originate from a woman aged 30 to 39 in good health and CMV-seronegative.

The chain employs TRBV2 and TRBJ2-7, with unresolved D. V lost 6 bases and J lost 3, with 12 bases in between. This CDR3 region has 13 residues. Germline lookup yields CDR1 SNHLY and CDR2 FYNNEI. CDR3 in DNA: TGTGCCAGCAGCCCCCCGGCTAGCTACGAGCAGTACGTC. As protein: CASSPPASYEQYV.

The V and J genes are TRBV4-1 and TRBJ2-7; 7 nucleotides match TRBD2. J gave up 3 bases and V 4 bases, and 9 bases lay outside the gene matches. This CDR3 is built from 15 residues. Germline V gene lookup returns CDR1 MGHRA and CDR2 YSYEKL. DNA of the CDR3: TGCGCCAGCAGCCTTAATCGGGGAGGGTACTACGAGCAGTACTTC. Translating it yields CASSLNRGGYYEQYF.